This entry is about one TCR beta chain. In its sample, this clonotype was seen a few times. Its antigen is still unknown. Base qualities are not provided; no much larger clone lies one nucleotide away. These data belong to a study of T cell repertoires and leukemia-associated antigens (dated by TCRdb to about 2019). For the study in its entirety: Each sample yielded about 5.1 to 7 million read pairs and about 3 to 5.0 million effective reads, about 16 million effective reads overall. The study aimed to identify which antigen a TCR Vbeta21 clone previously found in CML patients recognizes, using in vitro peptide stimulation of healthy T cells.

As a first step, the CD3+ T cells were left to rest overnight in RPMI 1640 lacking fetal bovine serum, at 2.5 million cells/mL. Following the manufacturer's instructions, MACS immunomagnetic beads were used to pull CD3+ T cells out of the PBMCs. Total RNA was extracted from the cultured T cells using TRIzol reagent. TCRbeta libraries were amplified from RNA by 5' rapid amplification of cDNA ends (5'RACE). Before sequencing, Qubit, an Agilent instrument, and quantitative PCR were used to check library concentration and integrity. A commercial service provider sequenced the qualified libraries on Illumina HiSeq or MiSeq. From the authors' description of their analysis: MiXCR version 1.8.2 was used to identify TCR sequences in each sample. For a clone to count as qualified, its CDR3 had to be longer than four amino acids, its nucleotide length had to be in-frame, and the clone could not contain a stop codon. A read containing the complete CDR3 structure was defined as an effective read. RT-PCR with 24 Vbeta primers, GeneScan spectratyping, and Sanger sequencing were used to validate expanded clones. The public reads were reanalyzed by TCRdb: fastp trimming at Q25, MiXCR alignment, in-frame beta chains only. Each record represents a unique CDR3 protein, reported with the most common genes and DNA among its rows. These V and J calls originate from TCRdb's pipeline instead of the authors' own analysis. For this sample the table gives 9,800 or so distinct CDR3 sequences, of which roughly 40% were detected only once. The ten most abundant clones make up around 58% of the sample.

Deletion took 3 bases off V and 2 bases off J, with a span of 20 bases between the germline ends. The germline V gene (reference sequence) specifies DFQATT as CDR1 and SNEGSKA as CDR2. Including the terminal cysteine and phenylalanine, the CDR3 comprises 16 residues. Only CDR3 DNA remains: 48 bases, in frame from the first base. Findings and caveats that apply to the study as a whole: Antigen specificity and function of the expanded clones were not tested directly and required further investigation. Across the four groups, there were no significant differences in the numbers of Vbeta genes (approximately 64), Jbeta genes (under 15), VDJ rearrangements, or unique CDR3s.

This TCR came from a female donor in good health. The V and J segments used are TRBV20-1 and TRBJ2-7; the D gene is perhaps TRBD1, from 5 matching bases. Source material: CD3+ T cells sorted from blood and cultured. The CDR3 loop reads CSASPLGLGLPYEQYF. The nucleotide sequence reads TGCAGTGCTAGCCCCCTGGGGTTGGGGCTACCCTACGAGCAGTACTTC.